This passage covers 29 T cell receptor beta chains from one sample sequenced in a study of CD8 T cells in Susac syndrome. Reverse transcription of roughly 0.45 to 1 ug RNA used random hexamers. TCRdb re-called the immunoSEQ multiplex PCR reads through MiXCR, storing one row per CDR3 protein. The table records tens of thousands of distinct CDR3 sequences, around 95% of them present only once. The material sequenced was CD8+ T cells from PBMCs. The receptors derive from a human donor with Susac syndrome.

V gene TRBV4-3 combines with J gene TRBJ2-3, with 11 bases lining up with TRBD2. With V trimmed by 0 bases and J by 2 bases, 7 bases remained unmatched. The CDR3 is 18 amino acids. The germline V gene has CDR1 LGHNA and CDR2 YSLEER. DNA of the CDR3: TGCGCCAGCAGCCAAGAATCTCTAGCGGGAGGCGTCACAGATACGCAGTATTTT. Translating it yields CASSQESLAGGVTDTQYF.

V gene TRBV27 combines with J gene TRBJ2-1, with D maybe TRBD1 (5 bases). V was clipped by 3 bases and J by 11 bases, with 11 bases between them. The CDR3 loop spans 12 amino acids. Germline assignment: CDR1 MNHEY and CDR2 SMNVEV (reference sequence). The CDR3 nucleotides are TGTGCCAGCAGTTTGTTAGGGGATAAGCAGTTCTTC. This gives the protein CASSLLGDKQFF.

The CDR3 nucleotides read TGTGCCAGCAGTTATGAGGGAAACGAGCAGTACTTC. As protein: CASSYEGNEQYF. The chain links TRBV28 to TRBJ2-7, with D perhaps TRBD2 (5 bases). CDR3 length equals 12 residues. Germline CDR1 MDHEN, CDR2 SYDVKM. With 4 bases removed from V and 5 bases from J, the gap between germline ends came to 9 bases.

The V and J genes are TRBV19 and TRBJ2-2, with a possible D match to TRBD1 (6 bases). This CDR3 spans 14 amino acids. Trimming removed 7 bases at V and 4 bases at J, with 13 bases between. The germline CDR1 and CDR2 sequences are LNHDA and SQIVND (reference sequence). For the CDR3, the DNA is TGTGCCAGTAATCCAACAGGGAGCACCGGGGAGCTGTTTTTT. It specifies CASNPTGSTGELFF.

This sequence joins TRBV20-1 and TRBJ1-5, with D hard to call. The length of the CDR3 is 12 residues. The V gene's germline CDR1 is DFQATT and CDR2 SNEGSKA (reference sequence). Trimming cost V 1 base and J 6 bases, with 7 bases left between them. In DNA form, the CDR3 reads TGCAGTGCTAGAGTCGAAGGTCAGCCCCAGCATTTT. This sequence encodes CSARVEGQPQHF.

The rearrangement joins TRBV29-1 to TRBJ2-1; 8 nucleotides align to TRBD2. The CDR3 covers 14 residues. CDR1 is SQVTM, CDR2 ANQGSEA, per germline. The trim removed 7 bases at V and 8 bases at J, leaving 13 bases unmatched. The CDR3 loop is CSAGGGGKWDEQFF. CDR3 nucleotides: TGCAGCGCCGGGGGCGGGGGGAAATGGGATGAGCAGTTCTTC.

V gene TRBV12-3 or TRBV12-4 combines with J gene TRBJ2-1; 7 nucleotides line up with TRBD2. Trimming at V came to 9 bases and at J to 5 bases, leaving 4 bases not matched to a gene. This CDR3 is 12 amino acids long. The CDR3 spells CASGLVHNEQFF. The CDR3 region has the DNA TGTGCCAGTGGACTAGTCCACAATGAGCAGTTCTTC.

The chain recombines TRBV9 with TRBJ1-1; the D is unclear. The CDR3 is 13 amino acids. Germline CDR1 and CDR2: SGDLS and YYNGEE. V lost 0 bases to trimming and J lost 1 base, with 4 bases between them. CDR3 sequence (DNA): TGTGCCAGCAGCGTAGGAGAGAACACTGAAGCTTTCTTT. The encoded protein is CASSVGENTEAFF.

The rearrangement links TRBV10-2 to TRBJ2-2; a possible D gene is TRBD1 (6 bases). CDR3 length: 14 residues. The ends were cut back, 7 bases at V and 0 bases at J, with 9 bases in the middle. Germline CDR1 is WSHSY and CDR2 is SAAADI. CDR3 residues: CASTGQPNTGELFF. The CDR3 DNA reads TGCGCCAGCACTGGACAGCCGAACACCGGGGAGCTGTTTTTT.

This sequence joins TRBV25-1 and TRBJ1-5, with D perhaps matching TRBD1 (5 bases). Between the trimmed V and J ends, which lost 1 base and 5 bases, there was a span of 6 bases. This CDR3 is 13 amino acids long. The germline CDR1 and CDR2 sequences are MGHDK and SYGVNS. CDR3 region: CASSEWGDQPQHF. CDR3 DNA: TGTGCCAGCAGTGAATGGGGGGATCAGCCCCAGCATTTT.

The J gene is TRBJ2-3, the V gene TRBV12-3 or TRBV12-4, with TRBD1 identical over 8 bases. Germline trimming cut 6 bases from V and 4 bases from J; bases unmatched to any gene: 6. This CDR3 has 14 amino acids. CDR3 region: CASSDRGRADTQYF. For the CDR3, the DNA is TGTGCCAGCAGCGACAGGGGAAGAGCAGATACGCAGTATTTT.

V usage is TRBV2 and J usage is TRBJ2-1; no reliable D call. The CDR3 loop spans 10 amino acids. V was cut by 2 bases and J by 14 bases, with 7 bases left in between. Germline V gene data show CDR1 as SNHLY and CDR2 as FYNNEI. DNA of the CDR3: TGTGCCAGCAGTGAACTGGCCGAGTTCTTC. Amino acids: CASSELAEFF.

CDR3 bases: TGTGCCAGCAGGCTAGCGGGAGGGTCCTACTACGAGCAGTACTTC. This sequence encodes CASRLAGGSYYEQYF. V is TRBV2 and J is TRBJ2-7, with 12 bases lining up with TRBD2. Per germline, CDR1 SNHLY and CDR2 FYNNEI. The ends lost 6 bases at V and 3 bases at J; junction bases unmatched: 6. The CDR3 has 15 residues. Full variable domain (outside the CDR3, taken from reference TRBV2 and TRBJ2-7): EPEVTQTPSHQVTQMGQEVILRCVPISNHLYFYWYRQILGQKVEFLVSFYNNEISEKSEIFDDQFSVERPDGSNFTLKIRSTKLEDSAMYFCASRLAGGSYYEQYFGPGTRLTVT.

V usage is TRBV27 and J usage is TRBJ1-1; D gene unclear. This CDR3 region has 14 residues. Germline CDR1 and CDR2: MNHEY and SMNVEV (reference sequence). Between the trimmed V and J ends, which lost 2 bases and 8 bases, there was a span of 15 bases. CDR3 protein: CASSLPDPIGEAFF. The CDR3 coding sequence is TGTGCCAGCAGTTTACCGGACCCCATCGGGGAAGCTTTCTTT.

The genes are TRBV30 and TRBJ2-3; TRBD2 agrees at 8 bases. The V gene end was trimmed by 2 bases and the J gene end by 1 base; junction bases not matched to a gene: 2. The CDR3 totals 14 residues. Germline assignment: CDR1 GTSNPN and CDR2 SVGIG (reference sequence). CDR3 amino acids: CAWSSGGGTDTQYF. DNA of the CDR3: TGTGCCTGGAGTAGCGGGGGAGGCACAGATACGCAGTATTTT.

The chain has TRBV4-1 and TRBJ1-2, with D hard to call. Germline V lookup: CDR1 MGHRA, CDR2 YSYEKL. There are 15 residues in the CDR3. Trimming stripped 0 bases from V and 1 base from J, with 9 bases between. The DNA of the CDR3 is TGCGCCAGCAGCCAAGACAAAACGGATAACTATGGCTACACCTTC. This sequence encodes CASSQDKTDNYGYTF.

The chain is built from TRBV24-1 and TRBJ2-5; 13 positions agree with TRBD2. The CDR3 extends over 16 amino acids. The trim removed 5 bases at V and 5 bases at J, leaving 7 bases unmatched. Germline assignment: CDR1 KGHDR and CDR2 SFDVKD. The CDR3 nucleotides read TGTGCCACCAGTGCCCCCGGGACTAGCGGGAAGGAGACCCAGTACTTC. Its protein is CATSAPGTSGKETQYF.

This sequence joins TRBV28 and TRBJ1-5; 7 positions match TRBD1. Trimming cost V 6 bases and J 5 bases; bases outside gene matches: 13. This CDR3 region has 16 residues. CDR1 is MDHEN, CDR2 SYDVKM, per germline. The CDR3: CASRDRSIGMDQPQHF. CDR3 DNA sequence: TGTGCCAGCAGGGACAGGTCTATCGGAATGGATCAGCCCCAGCATTTT.

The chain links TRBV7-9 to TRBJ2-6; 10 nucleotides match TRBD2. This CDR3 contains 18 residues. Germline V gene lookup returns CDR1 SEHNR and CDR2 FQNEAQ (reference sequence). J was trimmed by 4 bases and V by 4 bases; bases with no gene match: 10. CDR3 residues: CASSYQLAGGDGANVLTF. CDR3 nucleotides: TGTGCCAGCAGCTACCAATTAGCGGGAGGAGACGGGGCCAACGTCCTGACTTTC.

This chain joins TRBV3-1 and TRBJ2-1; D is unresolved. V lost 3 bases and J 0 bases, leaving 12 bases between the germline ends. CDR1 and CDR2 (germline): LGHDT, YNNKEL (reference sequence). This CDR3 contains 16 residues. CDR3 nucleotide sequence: TGTGCCAGCAGCCAGGTGACTCCGAGCTCCTACAATGAGCAGTTCTTC. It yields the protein CASSQVTPSSYNEQFF.

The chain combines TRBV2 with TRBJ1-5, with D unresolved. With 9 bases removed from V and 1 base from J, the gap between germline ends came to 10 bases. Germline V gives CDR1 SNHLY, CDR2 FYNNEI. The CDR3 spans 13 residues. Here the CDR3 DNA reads TGTGCCAGTGACATGTCAAGCAATCAGCCCCAGCATTTT. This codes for CASDMSSNQPQHF.

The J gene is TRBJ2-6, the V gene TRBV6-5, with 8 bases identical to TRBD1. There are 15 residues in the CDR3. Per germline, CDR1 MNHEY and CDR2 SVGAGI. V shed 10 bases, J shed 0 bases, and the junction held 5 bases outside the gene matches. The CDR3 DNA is TGTGCCACCAGACAGGGGAACTCTGGGGCCAACGTCCTGACTTTC. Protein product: CATRQGNSGANVLTF.

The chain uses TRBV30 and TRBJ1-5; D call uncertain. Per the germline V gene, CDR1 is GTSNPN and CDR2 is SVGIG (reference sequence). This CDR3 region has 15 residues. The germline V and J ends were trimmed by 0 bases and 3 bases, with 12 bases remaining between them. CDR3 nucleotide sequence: TGTGCCTGGAGTGTACATGGAAGCCTCAATCAGCCCCAGCATTTT. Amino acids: CAWSVHGSLNQPQHF.

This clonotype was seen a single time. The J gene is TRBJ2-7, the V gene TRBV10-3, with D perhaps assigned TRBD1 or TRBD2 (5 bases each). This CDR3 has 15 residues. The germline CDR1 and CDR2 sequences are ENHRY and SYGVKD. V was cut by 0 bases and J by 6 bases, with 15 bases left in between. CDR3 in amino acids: CAISESGPGPGEQYF. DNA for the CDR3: TGTGCCATCAGTGAGTCGGGTCCGGGACCAGGCGAGCAGTACTTC.

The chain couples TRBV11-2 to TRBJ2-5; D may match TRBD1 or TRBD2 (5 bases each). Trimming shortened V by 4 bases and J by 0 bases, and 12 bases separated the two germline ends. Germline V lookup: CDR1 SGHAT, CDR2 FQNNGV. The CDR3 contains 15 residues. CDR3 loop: CASSSAGRYQETQYF. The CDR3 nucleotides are TGTGCCAGCAGCTCGGCAGGGAGATACCAAGAGACCCAGTACTTC.

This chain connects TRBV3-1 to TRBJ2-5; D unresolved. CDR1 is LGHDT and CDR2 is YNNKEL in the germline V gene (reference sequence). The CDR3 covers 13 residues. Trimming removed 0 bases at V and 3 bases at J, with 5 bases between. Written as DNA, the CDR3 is TGTGCCAGCAGCCAAGAGATAGAAGAGACCCAGTACTTC. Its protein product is CASSQEIEETQYF.

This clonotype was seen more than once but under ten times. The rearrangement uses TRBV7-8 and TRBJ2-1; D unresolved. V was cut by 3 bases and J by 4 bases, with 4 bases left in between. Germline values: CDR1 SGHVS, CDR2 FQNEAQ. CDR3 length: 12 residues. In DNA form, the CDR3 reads TGTGCCAGCAGCTTTGGGTACAATGAGCAGTTCTTC. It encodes CASSFGYNEQFF.

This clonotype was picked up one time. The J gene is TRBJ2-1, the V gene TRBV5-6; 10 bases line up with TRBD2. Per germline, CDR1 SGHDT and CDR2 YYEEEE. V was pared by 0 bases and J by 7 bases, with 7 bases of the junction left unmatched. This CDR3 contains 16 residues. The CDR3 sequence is CASSLVLAGVKNEQFF. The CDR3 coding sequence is TGTGCCAGCAGCTTGGTCCTAGCGGGAGTAAAAAATGAGCAGTTCTTC.

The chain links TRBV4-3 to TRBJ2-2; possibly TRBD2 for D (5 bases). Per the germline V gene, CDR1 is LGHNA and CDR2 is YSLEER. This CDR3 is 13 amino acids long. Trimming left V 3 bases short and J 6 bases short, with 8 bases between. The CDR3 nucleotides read TGCGCCAGCAGCCAGGCTAGCCCCGGGGAGCTGTTTTTT. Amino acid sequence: CASSQASPGELFF.